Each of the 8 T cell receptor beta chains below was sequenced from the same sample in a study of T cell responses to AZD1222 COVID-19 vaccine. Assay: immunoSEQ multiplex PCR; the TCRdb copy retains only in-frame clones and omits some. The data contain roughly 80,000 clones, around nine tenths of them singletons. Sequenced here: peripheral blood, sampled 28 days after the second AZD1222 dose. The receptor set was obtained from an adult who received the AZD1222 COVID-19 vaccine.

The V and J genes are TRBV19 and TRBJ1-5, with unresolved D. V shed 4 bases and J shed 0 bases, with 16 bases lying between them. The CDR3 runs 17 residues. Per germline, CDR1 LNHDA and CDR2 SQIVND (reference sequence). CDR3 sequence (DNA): TGTGCCAGTAGTAGACCACCTCCCGCTTATAGCAATCAGCCCCAGCATTTT. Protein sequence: CASSRPPPAYSNQPQHF.

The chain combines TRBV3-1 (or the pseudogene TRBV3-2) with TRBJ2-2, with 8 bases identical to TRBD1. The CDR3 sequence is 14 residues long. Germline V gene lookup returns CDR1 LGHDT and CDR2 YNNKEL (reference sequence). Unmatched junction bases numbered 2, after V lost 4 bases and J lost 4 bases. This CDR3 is CASSLGTGTGELFF. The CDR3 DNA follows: TGTGCCAGCAGCCTAGGGACAGGCACCGGGGAGCTGTTTTTT.

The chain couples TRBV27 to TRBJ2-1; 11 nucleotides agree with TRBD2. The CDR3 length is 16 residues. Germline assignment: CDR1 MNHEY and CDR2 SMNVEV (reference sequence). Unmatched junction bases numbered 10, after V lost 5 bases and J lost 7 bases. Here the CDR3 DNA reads TGTGCCAGCAGTGGTAGCGGGGGGGAGACCTGGAATGAGCAGTTCTTC. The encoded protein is CASSGSGGETWNEQFF.

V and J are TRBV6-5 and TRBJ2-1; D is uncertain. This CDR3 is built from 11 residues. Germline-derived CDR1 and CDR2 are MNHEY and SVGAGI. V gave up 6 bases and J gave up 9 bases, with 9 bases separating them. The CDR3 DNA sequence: TGTGCCAGCAGGGACCAGGTTGAGCAGTTCTTC. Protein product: CASRDQVEQFF.

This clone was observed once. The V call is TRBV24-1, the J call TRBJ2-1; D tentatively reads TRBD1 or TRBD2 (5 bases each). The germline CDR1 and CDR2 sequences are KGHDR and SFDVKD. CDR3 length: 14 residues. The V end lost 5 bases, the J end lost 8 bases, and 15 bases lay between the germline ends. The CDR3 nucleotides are TGTGCCACCAGTGCGGACTTCCTGGGGCATGAGCAGTTCTTC. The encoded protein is CATSADFLGHEQFF.

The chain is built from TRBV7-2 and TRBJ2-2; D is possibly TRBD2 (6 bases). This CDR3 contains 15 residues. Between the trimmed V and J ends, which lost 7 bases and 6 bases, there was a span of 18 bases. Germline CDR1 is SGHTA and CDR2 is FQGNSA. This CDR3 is CASTPRTGGAGELFF. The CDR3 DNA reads TGTGCCAGCACCCCCCGAACGGGCGGGGCCGGGGAGCTGTTTTTT.

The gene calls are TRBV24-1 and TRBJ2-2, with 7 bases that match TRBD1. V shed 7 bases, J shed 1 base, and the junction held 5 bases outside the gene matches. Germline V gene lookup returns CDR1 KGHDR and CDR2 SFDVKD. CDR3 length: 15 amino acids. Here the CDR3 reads CATRVNRGNTGELFF. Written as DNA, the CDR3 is TGTGCCACCAGGGTTAACAGGGGGAACACCGGGGAGCTGTTTTTT.

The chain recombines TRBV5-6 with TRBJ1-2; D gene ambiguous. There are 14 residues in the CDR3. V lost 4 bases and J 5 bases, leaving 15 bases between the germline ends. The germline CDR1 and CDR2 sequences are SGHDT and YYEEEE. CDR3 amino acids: CASSPPQTAYGYTF. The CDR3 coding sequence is TGTGCCAGCAGCCCGCCCCAGACGGCGTATGGCTACACCTTC.